Sequencing of this T cell receptor (beta chain) was carried out in a study of T cell responses to AZD1222 COVID-19 vaccine (dated by TCRdb to about 2021). Regarding the study in general: A total of about 240 trial participants underwent TCR sequencing, of whom nearly 210 received two doses of AZD1222 and approximately 25 received two doses of the MenACWY control vaccine. Enrollment into the trials was organized by age into subgroups of 18-55, 56-69 and 70-plus years, and those subgroups contained approximately 160, 26 and 62 TCR-sequenced participants, respectively. Points the paper makes about the study in general: Vaccine-associated CD4 TCRs spanned the whole spike protein, with dominant responses in regions 160-218 and 743-854. Participants were mostly white British, with more females than males. The authors suggested clonal diversity may have been underestimated. Conclusions about previously exposed vaccinees were limited because only six AZD1222 recipients were SARS-CoV-2 seropositive at baseline. A significant rise in spike-specific TCR breadth and depth was observed after two AZD1222 doses relative to day 0 and relative to MenACWY recipients. Because no samples from the day 14 peak response were available, repertoires could be characterized only after the peak T cell response. Epitopes outside the regions mutated in the B.1.351 and B.1.1.7 variants were reportedly recognized by nearly half of the unique spike-specific TCRs. In the small 56-69-year group, the increase in depth fell short of significance, most likely because of low power.

The sample's time point label, in plain terms: baseline before first vaccination. The treatment or condition label, as the study defines it: meningococcal conjugate vaccine given as trial control. Samples from vaccinated people were obtained from the UK trials COV001 and COV002, which included a single-blind randomized controlled phase 2/3 trial of AZD1222 (ChAdOx1 nCoV-19) in healthy adults. For TCRbeta chain sequencing, PBMC samples were collected from trial participants at day 0 and at day 28 after the second dose. The CDR3 regions of human TCRbeta chains were analyzed by immunosequencing. Per the authors' processing: Repertoire TCRs were checked for matches against a reference library of SARS-CoV-2-specific TCRs that had been generated using the MIRA antigen-specificity platform. Breadth was defined as the fraction of unique TCRs that were SARS-CoV-2-associated. Depth was defined as the fraction of total T cells that were SARS-CoV-2-associated. Using the MIRA data, each spike-specific TCR was mapped to the spike region that the TCR reacts to and placed in a CD4 or CD8 class. Log10-transformed breadth and depth values were compared by one-way ANOVA with Sidak's multiple comparisons tests. TCRdb holds this immuneACCESS table with in-frame rearrangements only. Some clones are missing; in checked studies, unresolved V genes explain under half, and the rest has no known cause. V, J and clone size are taken as reported in that table, and D and trimming were inferred from the DNA itself. The sample has 130,000 to 150,000 clones on record, approximately 78% of them singletons. The ten biggest clones cover about 4% of the sample.

Turning to this clone: Its antigen target is currently unknown. Base quality data are lacking; no much larger clone is found one base away.

Compared with germline, V lacks 5 bases and J lacks 7 bases; bases without a gene match: 4. The cysteine opens and the phenylalanine closes a CDR3 of 13 amino acids. This entry keeps only the CDR3 DNA: 39 bases, framed from base 1. From a lookup of the germline V gene, CDR1 and CDR2 are MRHNA and SNTAGT. The sequence joins TRBV6-4 to TRBJ1-2, and 10 junctional nucleotides match TRBD1. The sequence was collected from an adult in good health. This specimen consisted of peripheral blood, obtained on day 0 of MenACWY control vaccination. The CDR3 in this case is CASSQTGGSGYTF. In nucleotide form, the sequence is TGTGCCAGCAGTCAGACAGGGGGCAGTGGCTACACCTTC.